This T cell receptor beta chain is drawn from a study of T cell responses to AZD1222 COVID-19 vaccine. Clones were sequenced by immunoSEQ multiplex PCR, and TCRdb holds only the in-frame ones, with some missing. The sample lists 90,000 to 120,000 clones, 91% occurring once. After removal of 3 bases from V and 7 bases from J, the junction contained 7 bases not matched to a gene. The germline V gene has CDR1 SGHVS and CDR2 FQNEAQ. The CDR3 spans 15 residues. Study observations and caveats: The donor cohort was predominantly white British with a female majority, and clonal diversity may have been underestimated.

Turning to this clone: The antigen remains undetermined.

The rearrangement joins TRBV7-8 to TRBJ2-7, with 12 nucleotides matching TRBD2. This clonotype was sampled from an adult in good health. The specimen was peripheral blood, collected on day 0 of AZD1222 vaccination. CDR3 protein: CASSFSSGGAGEQYF. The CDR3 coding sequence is TGTGCCAGCAGCTTTTCTAGCGGGGGGGCTGGAGAGCAGTACTTC.